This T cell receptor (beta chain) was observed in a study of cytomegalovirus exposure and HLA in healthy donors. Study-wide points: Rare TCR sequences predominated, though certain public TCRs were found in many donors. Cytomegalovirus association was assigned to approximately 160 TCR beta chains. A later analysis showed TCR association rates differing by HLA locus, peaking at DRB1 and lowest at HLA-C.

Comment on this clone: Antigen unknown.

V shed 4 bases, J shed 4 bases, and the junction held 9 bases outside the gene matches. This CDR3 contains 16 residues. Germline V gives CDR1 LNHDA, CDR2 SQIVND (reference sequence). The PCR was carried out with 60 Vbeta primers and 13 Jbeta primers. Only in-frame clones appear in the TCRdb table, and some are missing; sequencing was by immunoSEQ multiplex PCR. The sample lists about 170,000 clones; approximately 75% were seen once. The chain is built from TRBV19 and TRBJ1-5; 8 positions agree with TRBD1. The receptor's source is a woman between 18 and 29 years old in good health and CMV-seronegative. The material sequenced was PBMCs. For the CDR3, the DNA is TGTGCCAGTAGTAGTTATGTAGACAGGGGTAATCAGCCCCAGCATTTT. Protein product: CASSSYVDRGNQPQHF.